The sample holds a few counts of the clone carrying this TCR beta chain. Its antigen remains unknown. This CDR3 has 16 residues. Trimming took 2 bases from V and 5 from J; bases not matched to a gene: 4. Germline CDR1 reads LNHDA; CDR2 reads SQIVND (reference sequence). This sample was included in a study of regulatory T cells in long-lasting Graves disease. The time point: newly diagnosed GD, antithyroid drugs for less than 3 months. TCR sequences were obtained from RNA taken from PBMCs. HTBI primers from iRepertoire and Arm-PCR of CDR3 regions yielded the TCR beta libraries. TCRdb passed the multiplex PCR reads through MiXCR, listing each CDR3 protein once. The sample has roughly 500,000 distinct CDR3 sequences, approximately 15% seen once. General observations from the study: Persistent patients had more shared public clonotypes (2,741) than new patients (around 1,000).

These records were also assigned to another study, of T cells in Graves' hyperthyroidism and ophthalmopathy. Turning to that study: Investigators excluded patients with uncontrolled infection, other autoimmune disease, pregnancy or lactation. Among thyroid clonotypes expanded above 0.001, most also appeared in blood. In validation, the model predicted ophthalmopathy. These predictions came a median around 5.9 months before onset.

The sequence was obtained from a man aged 30 to 45 with Graves disease. Source: peripheral blood mononuclear cells (PBMCs), taken at new diagnosis, from a patient treated with antithyroid drugs. This rearrangement joins TRBV19 to TRBJ2-1; 12 nucleotides match TRBD2. The DNA of the CDR3 is TGTGCCAGTAGTATACTGACTAGCGGGAGCCACAATGAGCAGTTCTTC. It is translated as CASSILTSGSHNEQFF.